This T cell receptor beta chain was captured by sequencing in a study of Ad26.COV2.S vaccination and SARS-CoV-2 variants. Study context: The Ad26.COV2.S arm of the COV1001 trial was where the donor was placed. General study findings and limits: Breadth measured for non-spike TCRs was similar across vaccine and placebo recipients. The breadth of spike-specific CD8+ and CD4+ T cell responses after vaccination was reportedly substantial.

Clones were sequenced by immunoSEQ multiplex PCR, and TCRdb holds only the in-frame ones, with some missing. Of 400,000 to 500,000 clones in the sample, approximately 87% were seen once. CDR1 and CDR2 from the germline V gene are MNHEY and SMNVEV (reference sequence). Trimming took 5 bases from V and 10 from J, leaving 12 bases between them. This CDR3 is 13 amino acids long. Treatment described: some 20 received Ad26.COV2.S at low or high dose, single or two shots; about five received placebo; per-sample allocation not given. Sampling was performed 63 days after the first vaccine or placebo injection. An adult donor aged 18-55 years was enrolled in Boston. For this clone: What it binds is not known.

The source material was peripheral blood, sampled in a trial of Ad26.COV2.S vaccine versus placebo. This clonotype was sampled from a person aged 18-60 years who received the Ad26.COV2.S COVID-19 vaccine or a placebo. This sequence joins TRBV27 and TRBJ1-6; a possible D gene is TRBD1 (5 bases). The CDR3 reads CASSRDSGSPLHF. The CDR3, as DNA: TGTGCCAGCAGTCGCGACAGTGGATCACCCCTCCACTTT.